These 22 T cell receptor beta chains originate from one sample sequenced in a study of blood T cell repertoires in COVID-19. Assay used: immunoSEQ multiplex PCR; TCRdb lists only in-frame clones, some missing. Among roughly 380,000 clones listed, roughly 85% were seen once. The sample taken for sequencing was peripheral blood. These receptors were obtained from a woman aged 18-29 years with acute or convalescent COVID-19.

The CDR3 here is CASSQGQGIYYGYTF. The CDR3 bases are TGTGCCAGCAGCCAGGGACAGGGGATATATTATGGCTACACCTTC. This sequence joins TRBV5-8 and TRBJ1-2, with 10 bases lining up with TRBD1. CDR3 length: 15 residues. The junction had 8 bases not matched to a gene; V was cut back by 4 bases and J by 5 bases. Germline V gene data show CDR1 as SGHTS and CDR2 as YDEGEE.

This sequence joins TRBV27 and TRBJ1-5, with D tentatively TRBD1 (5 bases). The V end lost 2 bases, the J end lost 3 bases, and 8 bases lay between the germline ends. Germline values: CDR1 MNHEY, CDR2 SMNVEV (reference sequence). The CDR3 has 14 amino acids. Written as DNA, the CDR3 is TGTGCCAGCAGTTTACGGGGGGTCAATCAGCCCCAGCATTTT. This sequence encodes CASSLRGVNQPQHF.

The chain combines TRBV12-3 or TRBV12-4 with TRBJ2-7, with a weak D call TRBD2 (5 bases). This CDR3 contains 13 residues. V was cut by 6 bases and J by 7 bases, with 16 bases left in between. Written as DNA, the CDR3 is TGTGCCAGCAGACCGGACTTTAGACGGGAGCAGTACTTC. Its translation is CASRPDFRREQYF.

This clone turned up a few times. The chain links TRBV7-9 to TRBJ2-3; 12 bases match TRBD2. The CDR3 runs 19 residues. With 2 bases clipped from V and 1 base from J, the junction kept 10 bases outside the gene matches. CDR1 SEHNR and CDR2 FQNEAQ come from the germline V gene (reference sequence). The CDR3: CASSLKRLAGGPGTDTQYF. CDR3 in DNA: TGTGCCAGCAGCTTAAAAAGGCTAGCGGGGGGGCCCGGCACAGATACGCAGTATTTT.

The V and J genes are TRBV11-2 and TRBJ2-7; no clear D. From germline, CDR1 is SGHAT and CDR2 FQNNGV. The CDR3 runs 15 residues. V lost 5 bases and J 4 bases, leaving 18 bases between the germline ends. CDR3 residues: CASSTGAGVAYEQYF. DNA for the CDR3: TGTGCCAGCAGCACCGGAGCCGGAGTTGCGTACGAGCAGTACTTC. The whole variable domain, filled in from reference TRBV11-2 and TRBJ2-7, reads EAGVAQSPRYKIIEKRQSVAFWCNPISGHATLYWYQQILGQGPKLLIQFQNNGVVDDSQLPKDRFSAERLKGVDSTLKIQPAKLEDSAVYLCASSTGAGVAYEQYFGPGTRLTVT.

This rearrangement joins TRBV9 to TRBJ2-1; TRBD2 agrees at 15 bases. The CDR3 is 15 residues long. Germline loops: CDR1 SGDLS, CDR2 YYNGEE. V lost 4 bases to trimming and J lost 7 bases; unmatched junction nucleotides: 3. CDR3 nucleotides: TGTGCCAGCAGCCCTGGGACTAGCGGGGGGAATGAGCAGTTCTTC. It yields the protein CASSPGTSGGNEQFF.

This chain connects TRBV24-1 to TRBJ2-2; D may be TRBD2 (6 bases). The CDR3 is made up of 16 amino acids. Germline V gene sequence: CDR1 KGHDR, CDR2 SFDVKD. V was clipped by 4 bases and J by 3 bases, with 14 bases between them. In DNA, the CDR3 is TGTGCCACCAGTGACCCGCGGGGACGGTACACCGGGGAGCTGTTTTTT. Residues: CATSDPRGRYTGELFF.

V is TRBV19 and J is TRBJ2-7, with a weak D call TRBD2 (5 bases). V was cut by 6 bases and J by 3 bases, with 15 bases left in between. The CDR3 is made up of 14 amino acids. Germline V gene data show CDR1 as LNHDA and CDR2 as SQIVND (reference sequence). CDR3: CASSPDTGYYEQYF. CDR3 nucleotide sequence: TGTGCCAGTAGCCCCGATACGGGGTACTACGAGCAGTACTTC.

CDR3 nucleotide sequence: TGTGCCAGCAGTTTAGAGACAGCTGAAAAACTGTTTTTT. Its translation: CASSLETAEKLFF. The genes are TRBV28 and TRBJ1-4, with TRBD1 as a possible D gene (5 bases). Germline CDR1 is MDHEN and CDR2 is SYDVKM. V was shortened by 2 bases and J by 7 bases, with 8 bases between the two germline ends. The CDR3 totals 13 residues.

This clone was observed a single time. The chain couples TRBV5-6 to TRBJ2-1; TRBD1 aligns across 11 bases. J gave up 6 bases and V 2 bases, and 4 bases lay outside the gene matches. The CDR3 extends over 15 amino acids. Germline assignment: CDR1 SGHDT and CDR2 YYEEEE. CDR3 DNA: TGTGCCAGCAGCTTAGGGACAGGGGGAATCAATGAGCAGTTCTTC. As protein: CASSLGTGGINEQFF. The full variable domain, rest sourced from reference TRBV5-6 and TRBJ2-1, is DAGVTQSPTHLIKTRGQQVTLRCSPKSGHDTVSWYQQALGQGPQFIFQYYEEEERQRGNFPDRFSGHQFPNYSSELNVNALLLGDSALYLCASSLGTGGINEQFFGPGTRLTVL.

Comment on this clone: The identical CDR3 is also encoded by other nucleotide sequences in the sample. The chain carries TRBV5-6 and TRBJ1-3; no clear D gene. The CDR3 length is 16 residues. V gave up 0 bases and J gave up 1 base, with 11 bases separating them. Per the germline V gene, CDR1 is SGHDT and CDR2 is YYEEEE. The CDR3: CASSLAPAGSGNTIYF. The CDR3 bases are TGTGCCAGCAGCTTGGCCCCAGCGGGGTCTGGAAACACCATATATTTT.

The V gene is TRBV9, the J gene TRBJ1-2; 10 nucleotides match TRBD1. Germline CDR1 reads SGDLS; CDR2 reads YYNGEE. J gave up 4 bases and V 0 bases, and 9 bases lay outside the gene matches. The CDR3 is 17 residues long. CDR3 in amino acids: CASSVAPGTGVGYGYTF. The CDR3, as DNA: TGTGCCAGCAGCGTAGCTCCCGGGACAGGGGTGGGCTATGGCTACACCTTC.

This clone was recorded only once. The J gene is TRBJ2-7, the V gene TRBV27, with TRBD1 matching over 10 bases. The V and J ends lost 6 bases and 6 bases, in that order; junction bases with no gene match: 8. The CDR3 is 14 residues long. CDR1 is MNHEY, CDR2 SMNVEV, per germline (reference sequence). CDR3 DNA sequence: TGTGCCAGCAGCTTACCGGGACAGGGGCGCGAGCAGTACTTC. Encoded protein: CASSLPGQGREQYF.

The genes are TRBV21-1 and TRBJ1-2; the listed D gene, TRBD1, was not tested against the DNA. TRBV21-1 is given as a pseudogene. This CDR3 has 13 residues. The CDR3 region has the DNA TGTGCCAGCAGCAAAGACAGGGGGCTTGGCTACACCTTC. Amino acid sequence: CASSKDRGLGYTF.

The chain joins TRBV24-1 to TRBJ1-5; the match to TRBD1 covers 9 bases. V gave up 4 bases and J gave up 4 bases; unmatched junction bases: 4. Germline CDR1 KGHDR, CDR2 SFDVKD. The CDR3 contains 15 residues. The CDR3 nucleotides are TGTGCCACCAGTGAGGGGACAGGGAGGAATCAGCCCCAGCATTTT. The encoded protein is CATSEGTGRNQPQHF.

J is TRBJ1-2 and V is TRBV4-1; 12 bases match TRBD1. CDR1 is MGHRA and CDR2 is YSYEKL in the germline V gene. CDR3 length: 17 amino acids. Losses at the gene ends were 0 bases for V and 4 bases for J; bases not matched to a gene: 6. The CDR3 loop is CASSQDPGQGAFYGYTF. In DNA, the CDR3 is TGCGCCAGCAGCCAAGACCCGGGACAGGGGGCCTTCTATGGCTACACCTTC.

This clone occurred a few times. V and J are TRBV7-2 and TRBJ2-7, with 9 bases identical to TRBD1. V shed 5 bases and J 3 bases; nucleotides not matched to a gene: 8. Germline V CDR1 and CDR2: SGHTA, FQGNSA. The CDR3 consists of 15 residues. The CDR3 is CASSPTGQGLYEQYF. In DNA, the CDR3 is TGTGCCAGCAGCCCGACCGGACAGGGGCTCTACGAGCAGTACTTC.

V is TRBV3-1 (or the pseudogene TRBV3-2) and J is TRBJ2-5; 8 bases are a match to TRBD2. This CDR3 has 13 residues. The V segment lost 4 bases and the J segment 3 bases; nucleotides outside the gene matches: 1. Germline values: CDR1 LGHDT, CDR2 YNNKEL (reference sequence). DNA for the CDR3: TGTGCCAGCAGCCGGCGGGGGGAAGAGACCCAGTACTTC. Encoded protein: CASSRRGEETQYF.

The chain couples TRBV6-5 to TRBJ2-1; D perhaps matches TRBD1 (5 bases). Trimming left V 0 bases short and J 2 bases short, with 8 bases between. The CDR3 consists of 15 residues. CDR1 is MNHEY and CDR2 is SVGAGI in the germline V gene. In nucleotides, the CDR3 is TGTGCCAGCAGTTACTCCCAGGGCGCCTACAATGAGCAGTTCTTC. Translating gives CASSYSQGAYNEQFF.

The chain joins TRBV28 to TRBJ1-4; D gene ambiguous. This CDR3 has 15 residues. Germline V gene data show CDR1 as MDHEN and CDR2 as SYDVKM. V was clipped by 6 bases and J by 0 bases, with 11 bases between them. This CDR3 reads CASRERRATNEKLFF. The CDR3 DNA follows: TGTGCCAGCAGGGAGCGACGGGCAACTAATGAAAAACTGTTTTTT.

This CDR3 is CASSLDRGTYGYTF. CDR3 DNA sequence: TGTGCCAGCAGCTTAGACAGGGGTACCTATGGCTACACCTTC. The V and J genes are TRBV7-2 and TRBJ1-2, with 7 bases matching TRBD1. Germline CDR1 reads SGHTA; CDR2 reads FQGNSA. This CDR3 has 14 residues. Trimming removed 1 base from V and 4 bases from J; junction bases left unmatched: 3. Together with reference TRBV7-2 and TRBJ1-2, the CDR3 gives the full variable domain: GAGVSQSPSNKVTEKGKDVELRCDPISGHTALYWYRQSLGQGLEFLIYFQGNSAPDKSGLPSDRFSAERTGGSVSTLTIQRTQQEDSAVYLCASSLDRGTYGYTFGSGTRLTVV.

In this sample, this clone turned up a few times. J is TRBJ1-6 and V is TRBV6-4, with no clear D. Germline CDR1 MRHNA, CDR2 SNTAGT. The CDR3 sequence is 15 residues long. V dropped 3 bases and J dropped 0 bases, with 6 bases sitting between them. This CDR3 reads CASSESFSYNSPLHF. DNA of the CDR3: TGTGCCAGCAGTGAATCCTTCTCCTATAATTCACCCCTCCACTTT.